These T cell receptor beta chains were read from a single sample in a study of T cells in Graves' hyperthyroidism and ophthalmopathy. TCRdb re-derived calls from the multiplex PCR reads in MiXCR, one entry per CDR3 protein. The sample carries hundreds of thousands of distinct CDR3 sequences, around 16% recorded once. Input material: blood. All receptors come from a man aged 35 to 55 with Graves' hyperthyroidism. CDR3s include the opening cysteine and the closing phenylalanine or tryptophan. Each record gives: clone size, V gene, D gene, J gene, CDR3 protein, CDR3 DNA. A D gene is named only where the DNA matches it firmly. The size of a clone is reported for some rows only, either as once, few or many, or as a class for expanded clones.

abundance: many
v_gene: TRBV7-3
d_gene: TRBD1
j_gene: TRBJ1-1
CDR3aa: CASSLDRGLNTEAFF
CDR3nt: TGTGCCAGCAGCTTAGATAGGGGGCTGAACACTGAAGCTTTCTTT

abundance: many
v_gene: TRBV27
d_gene: -
j_gene: TRBJ1-6
CDR3aa: CASSSPWGGGSPLHF
CDR3nt: TGTGCCAGCAGTTCCCCCTGGGGGGGGGGATCACCCCTCCACTTT

abundance: -
v_gene: TRBV20-1
d_gene: TRBD2
j_gene: TRBJ2-1
CDR3aa: CSARAVAGGPNEQFF
CDR3nt: TGCAGTGCTAGAGCGGTAGCGGGAGGTCCCAATGAGCAGTTCTTC

abundance: many
v_gene: TRBV27
d_gene: TRBD2
j_gene: TRBJ2-2
CDR3aa: CASSTLGGVVTGELFF
CDR3nt: TGTGCCAGCAGTACCCTGGGGGGGGTGGTCACCGGGGAGCTGTTTTTT

abundance: -
v_gene: TRBV19
d_gene: TRBD1
j_gene: TRBJ2-7
CDR3aa: CASSIAGGVYEQYF
CDR3nt: TGTGCCAGTAGTATAGCAGGGGGCGTTTACGAGCAGTACTTC

abundance: once
v_gene: TRBV27
d_gene: -
j_gene: TRBJ2-7
CDR3aa: CASSPNVGSSSYEQYF
CDR3nt: TGTGCCAGCAGTCCAAATGTCGGCAGTAGCTCCTACGAGCAGTACTTC

abundance: -
v_gene: TRBV7-9
d_gene: TRBD1
j_gene: TRBJ2-7
CDR3aa: CATSSLWTGERIYEQYF
CDR3nt: TGTGCCACCAGCTCTCTTTGGACAGGGGAGAGAATCTACGAGCAGTACTTC

abundance: -
v_gene: TRBV18
d_gene: TRBD2
j_gene: TRBJ2-7
CDR3aa: CASSPPSSGGAYEQYF
CDR3nt: TGTGCCAGCTCACCACCGAGTAGCGGGGGGGCCTACGAGCAGTACTTC

abundance: many
v_gene: TRBV12-3/TRBV12-4
d_gene: -
j_gene: TRBJ1-1
CDR3aa: CASSSGDMNTEAFF
CDR3nt: TGTGCCAGCAGTTCAGGCGACATGAACACTGAAGCTTTCTTT

abundance: few
v_gene: TRBV20-1
d_gene: -
j_gene: TRBJ1-3
CDR3aa: CSARRGGRDTIYF
CDR3nt: TGCAGTGCTAGGCGGGGGGGTCGGGACACCATATATTTT